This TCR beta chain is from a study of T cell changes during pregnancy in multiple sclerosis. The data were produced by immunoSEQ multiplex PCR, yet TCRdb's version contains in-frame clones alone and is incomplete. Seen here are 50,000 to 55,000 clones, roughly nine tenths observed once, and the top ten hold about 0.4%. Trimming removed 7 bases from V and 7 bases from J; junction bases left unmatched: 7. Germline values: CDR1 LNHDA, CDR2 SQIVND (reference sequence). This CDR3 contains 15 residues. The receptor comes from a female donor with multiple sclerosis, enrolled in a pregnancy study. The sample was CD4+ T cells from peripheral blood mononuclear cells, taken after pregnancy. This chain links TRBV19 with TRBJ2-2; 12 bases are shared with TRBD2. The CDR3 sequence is CASNALAGGVGELFF. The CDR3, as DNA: TGTGCCAGTAATGCACTAGCGGGAGGAGTCGGGGAGCTGTTTTTT.